This is a list of T cell receptor beta chains from one sample in a study of long-term antiretroviral therapy in people with HIV. This table comes from immunoSEQ multiplex PCR, and its TCRdb copy is limited to in-frame clones, with some not included. Of 15,000 to 20,000 clones in the sample, about 95% were seen once. This specimen consisted of unsorted PBMCs, obtained more than 10 years after starting antiretroviral therapy. The origin of the receptors is a man aged 25-45 years with HIV. CDR3s include the opening cysteine and the closing phenylalanine or tryptophan. D genes are given only for firm matches. Only part of the rows carry a size: once, few, many, or a class if the clone is expanded.

clone size,J gene,V gene,D gene,CDR3 protein,CDR3 DNA
few,TRBJ1-5,TRBV2,NA,CATKKGWGSNQPQHF,TGTGCCACAAAAAAGGGGTGGGGGAGCAATCAGCCCCAGCATTTT
NA,TRBJ1-1,TRBV19,NA,CASAVNTEAFF,TGTGCCAGTGCTGTGAACACTGAAGCTTTCTTT
NA,TRBJ1-5,TRBV5-6,NA,CASSFSLTGLNQPQHF,TGTGCCAGCAGCTTCTCCTTGACCGGACTAAATCAGCCCCAGCATTTT
NA,TRBJ1-6,TRBV28,NA,CASSLVGTGAPLHF,TGTGCCAGCAGTTTGGTAGGGACGGGGGCACCCCTCCACTTT
once,TRBJ2-5,TRBV5-6,NA,CASSRGSQETQYF,TGTGCCAGCAGCCGGGGCAGCCAAGAGACCCAGTACTTC
NA,TRBJ2-3,TRBV12-5,TRBD2,CASGLVGRAGGVTDTQYF,TGTGCTAGTGGTTTGGTAGGACGAGCGGGGGGGGTAACAGATACGCAGTATTTT
NA,TRBJ2-2,TRBV11-2,NA,CASSLETGELFF,TGTGCCAGCAGCTTAGAAACCGGGGAGCTGTTTTTT
NA,TRBJ2-7,TRBV2,TRBD1,CASSAQGANEQYF,TGTGCCAGCAGTGCGCAGGGGGCAAACGAGCAGTACTTC
NA,TRBJ2-7,TRBV2,NA,CASSQALTYEQYF,TGTGCCAGCAGTCAAGCCTTAACCTACGAGCAGTACTTC
NA,TRBJ2-3,TRBV2,TRBD2,CASTPGTSSDTQYF,TGTGCCAGCACCCCGGGGACTAGCTCAGATACGCAGTATTTT
NA,TRBJ2-7,TRBV19,TRBD1,CASSIEGQGYYEQYF,TGTGCCAGTAGTATAGAAGGACAGGGATACTACGAGCAGTACTTC
NA,TRBJ2-7,TRBV6-1,NA,CASSEPFYEQYF,TGTGCCAGCAGTGAGCCCTTCTACGAGCAGTACTTC
NA,TRBJ1-1,TRBV4-1,TRBD1,CASSQAGTVGTGTEAFF,TGCGCCAGCAGCCAAGCGGGGACAGTAGGTACTGGGACTGAAGCTTTCTTT
NA,TRBJ2-1,TRBV7-2,NA,CAGDNYNEQFF,TGTGCGGGGGACAACTACAATGAGCAGTTCTTC
NA,TRBJ2-1,TRBV4-1,NA,CASSHGGPEQFF,TGCGCCAGCAGCCATGGGGGGCCAGAGCAGTTCTTC
once,TRBJ1-1,TRBV27,NA,CASHTAPGEAFF,TGTGCCAGCCACACCGCACCGGGTGAAGCTTTCTTT
NA,TRBJ2-2,TRBV5-5,TRBD2,CASSSARSGGSTGELFF,TGTGCCAGCAGCTCAGCACGGAGCGGGGGGTCCACCGGGGAGCTGTTTTTT
NA,TRBJ1-2,TRBV7-9,NA,CASSQNTGDIYGYTF,TGTGCCAGCAGCCAAAACACCGGGGACATCTATGGCTACACCTTC
NA,TRBJ2-5,TRBV18,TRBD1,CASSPGTWPGGLKETQYF,TGTGCCAGCTCACCAGGGACATGGCCAGGGGGCCTTAAAGAGACCCAGTACTTC
NA,TRBJ2-3,TRBV7-7,NA,CASSSGREDTQYF,TGTGCTAGCAGCTCCGGACGGGAAGATACGCAGTATTTT
once,TRBJ1-5,TRBV6-5,TRBD1,CASRPRDRHQPQHF,TGTGCCAGCAGACCCCGGGACAGACATCAGCCCCAGCATTTT
NA,TRBJ1-5,TRBV28,NA,CASIGGQSNQPQHF,TGTGCCAGCATTGGGGGGCAAAGCAATCAGCCCCAGCATTTT
few,TRBJ1-1,TRBV29-1,NA,CSVDKQGGAEAFF,TGCAGCGTTGATAAACAGGGAGGGGCTGAAGCTTTCTTT
NA,TRBJ1-6,TRBV6-1,NA,CASSEPASSYNSPLHF,TGTGCCAGCAGTGAACCGGCGAGCTCCTATAATTCACCCCTCCACTTT
NA,TRBJ1-6,TRBV2,NA,CASRGENSPLHF,TGTGCCAGCAGGGGGGAAAATTCACCCCTCCACTTT
once,TRBJ1-5,TRBV19,NA,CASTRGGGNQPQHF,TGTGCCAGCACGAGGGGGGGCGGCAATCAGCCCCAGCATTTT
NA,TRBJ2-7,TRBV30,NA,CAWSVFPGLSYEQYF,TGTGCCTGGAGTGTATTTCCCGGACTAAGCTACGAGCAGTACTTC
NA,TRBJ2-1,TRBV7-3,NA,CASSPGTYEQFF,TGTGCCAGCAGCCCAGGGACTTATGAGCAGTTCTTC
NA,TRBJ2-5,TRBV11-2,NA,CASSMGLQETQYF,TGTGCCAGCAGCATGGGCCTACAAGAGACCCAGTACTTC
NA,TRBJ1-3,TRBV9,NA,CASSSPVGGGLPSGNTIYF,TGTGCCAGCAGCTCTCCAGTGGGTGGGGGGCTTCCCTCTGGAAACACCATATATTTT
NA,TRBJ1-1,TRBV6-5,NA,CASRRQHFVAEAFF,TGTGCCAGCAGGCGCCAGCATTTCGTGGCTGAAGCTTTCTTT
NA,TRBJ1-1,TRBV4-1,NA,CASSHPGENTEAFF,TGCGCCAGCAGCCATCCAGGGGAGAACACTGAAGCTTTCTTT
NA,TRBJ2-7,TRBV5-1,NA,CASSLGGAAHEQYF,TGCGCCAGCAGCTTGGGAGGGGCCGCCCACGAGCAGTACTTC
few,TRBJ1-6,TRBV5-1,NA,CASSSGLLEEISPLHF,TGCGCCAGCAGTTCGGGACTTCTTGAAGAAATTTCACCCCTCCACTTT
NA,TRBJ2-7,TRBV6-6,TRBD1,CASSHDRARLGEQYF,TGTGCCAGCAGCCACGACAGGGCTAGATTGGGGGAGCAGTACTTC
NA,TRBJ1-4,TRBV5-4,NA,CASSMRLGTNEKLFF,TGTGCCAGCAGCATGAGACTGGGAACTAATGAAAAACTGTTTTTT
NA,TRBJ2-2,TRBV6-1,NA,CASSEQSTGELFF,TGTGCCAGCAGTGAACAAAGCACCGGGGAGCTGTTTTTT
NA,TRBJ2-7,TRBV7-9,TRBD1,CASSRDRGLGYEQYF,TGTGCCAGCAGCCGAGACAGGGGATTGGGTTACGAGCAGTACTTC
NA,TRBJ1-5,TRBV7-9,NA,CASSLEKDQPQHF,TGTGCCAGCAGCTTAGAGAAGGATCAGCCCCAGCATTTT
few,TRBJ2-1,TRBV6-1,TRBD1,CASSPQGAGYNEQFF,TGTGCCAGCAGTCCTCAGGGGGCAGGATACAATGAGCAGTTCTTC
NA,TRBJ1-6,TRBV7-6,NA,CASSSDSYNSPLHF,TGTGCCAGCAGCTCAGACAGCTATAATTCACCCCTCCACTTT
NA,TRBJ1-3,TRBV11-2,NA,CASSVTANSGNTIYF,TGTGCCAGCAGCGTGACTGCAAACTCTGGAAACACCATATATTTT
NA,TRBJ2-5,TRBV7-7,NA,CASSDQIGETQYF,TGTGCTAGCAGCGACCAAATAGGGGAGACCCAGTACTTC
NA,TRBJ1-2,TRBV19,NA,CATQGARGYTF,TGTGCCACACAGGGCGCAAGGGGCTACACCTTC
NA,TRBJ1-6,TRBV7-9,NA,CASSLYTPINSPLHF,TGTGCCAGCAGCTTATATACCCCAATTAATTCACCCCTCCACTTT
NA,TRBJ2-1,TRBV11-2,NA,CASSLYRGTADDEQFF,TGTGCCAGCAGCTTATACCGGGGGACGGCCGATGATGAGCAGTTCTTC